These 10 T cell receptor beta chains share one sample of origin, sequenced in a study of OX40 agonist ivuxolimab in advanced cancers. Library construction relied on the immunoSEQ multiplex PCR assay. In TCRdb, the immuneACCESS table is reduced to in-frame sequences with V and J assigned. These tables do not hold every clone; where another copy was compared, an unresolved V gene accounts for under half, and the others remain unexplained. For this sample there are some 70,000 clones; roughly 85% appear just once. The ten largest clones represent roughly 0.75% of the sample. Sequencing used CD4+ or CD8+ T cells sorted from blood, obtained in a trial of the OX40 agonist ivuxolimab. The receptor source for this set is an adult with an advanced solid tumor such as melanoma, head and neck, liver or kidney cancer.

V is TRBV10-3 and J is TRBJ1-6; 10 positions agree with TRBD1. The germline gives CDR1 ENHRY, CDR2 SYGVKD. V was clipped by 6 bases and J by 10 bases; unmatched bases: 3. The CDR3 runs 13 residues. CDR3 coding DNA: TGTGCCATCAGAGGGACAGGGGAATCACCCCTCCACTTT. Protein sequence: CAIRGTGESPLHF.

This clone was seen more than once but under ten times. This chain links TRBV5-4 with TRBJ2-3; the D gene is possibly TRBD2 (6 bases). CDR1 and CDR2 (germline): SGHNT, YYREEE (reference sequence). V lost 1 base and J lost 0, with 12 bases in between. The CDR3 runs to 16 residues. The CDR3 protein is CASSLKVAASTDTQYF. In nucleotides, the CDR3 is TGTGCCAGCAGCTTGAAAGTAGCGGCTAGCACAGATACGCAGTATTTT.

This chain uses TRBV6-5 with TRBJ1-1; D not certain. Germline CDR1 is MNHEY and CDR2 is SVGAGI. Trimming removed 5 bases at V and 4 bases at J, with 17 bases between. There are 15 residues in the CDR3. CDR3 in DNA: TGTGCCAGCAGTAGCCTTTGGGAAGGTTCCACTGAAGCTTTCTTT. This encodes CASSSLWEGSTEAFF.

The chain employs TRBV11-1 and TRBJ2-1; 8 bases are a match to TRBD2. The CDR3 loop spans 15 amino acids. Germline V gene sequence: CDR1 SGHAT, CDR2 FQDESV (reference sequence). Losses at the gene ends were 3 bases for V and 7 bases for J; bases not matched to a gene: 8. The CDR3 sequence is CASSFLAGGRNEQFF. As DNA, the CDR3 is TGTGCCAGCAGCTTTCTTGCGGGGGGTCGGAATGAGCAGTTCTTC.

This clone was counted only a few times. The V call is TRBV7-2, the J call TRBJ1-4; 10 bases are shared with TRBD1. This CDR3 is built from 14 residues. V lost 5 bases and J lost 10; bases outside the gene matches: 7. Germline loops: CDR1 SGHTA, CDR2 FQGNSA. This chain's CDR3 is CASSRQTGGGKLFF. CDR3 nucleotide sequence: TGTGCCAGCAGCCGGCAGACAGGGGGCGGAAAACTGTTTTTT.

V usage is TRBV11-2 and J usage is TRBJ2-3, with 8 bases matching TRBD2. The CDR3 sequence is 14 residues long. From germline, CDR1 is SGHAT and CDR2 FQNNGV. Trimming at V came to 7 bases and at J to 6 bases, leaving 9 bases not matched to a gene. The CDR3 sequence is CASIVGTSGDTQYF. For the CDR3, the DNA is TGTGCCAGCATCGTGGGGACTAGTGGTGATACGCAGTATTTT.

This chain links TRBV6-1 with TRBJ1-6; no clear D gene. The CDR3 is 12 amino acids. V was clipped by 3 bases and J by 11 bases, with 8 bases between them. Germline V gene lookup returns CDR1 MNHNS and CDR2 SASEGT. CDR3 in DNA: TGTGCCAGCAGTGACGGGGTTCCACCCCTCCACTTT. The encoded protein is CASSDGVPPLHF.

The rearrangement links TRBV6-5 to TRBJ1-4; no clear D. This CDR3 contains 14 residues. The germline gives CDR1 MNHEY, CDR2 SVGAGI. The V gene lost 6 bases and the J gene lost 7 bases, with 15 bases spanning the gap. In DNA, the CDR3 is TGTGCCAGCAGCGACCCGCTCCGGGGTGAAAAACTGTTTTTT. This sequence encodes CASSDPLRGEKLFF.

This chain joins TRBV10-3 and TRBJ1-6; 8 bases line up with TRBD1. Germline CDR1 is ENHRY and CDR2 is SYGVKD. This CDR3 is built from 14 residues. Trimming cost V 5 bases and J 7 bases; bases outside gene matches: 4. DNA of the CDR3: TGTGCCATCAGTAAGGGACAGGCGAATTCACCCCTCCACTTT. Its translation is CAISKGQANSPLHF.

V gene TRBV11-2 combines with J gene TRBJ2-1; D unresolved. The CDR3 length is 14 residues. The germline V gene has CDR1 SGHAT and CDR2 FQNNGV. Trimming shortened V by 0 bases and J by 9 bases, and 12 bases separated the two germline ends. The CDR3 nucleotides read TGTGCCAGCAGCTTAGATCCAGGTGCCGTTGAGCAGTTCTTC. It codes for CASSLDPGAVEQFF.